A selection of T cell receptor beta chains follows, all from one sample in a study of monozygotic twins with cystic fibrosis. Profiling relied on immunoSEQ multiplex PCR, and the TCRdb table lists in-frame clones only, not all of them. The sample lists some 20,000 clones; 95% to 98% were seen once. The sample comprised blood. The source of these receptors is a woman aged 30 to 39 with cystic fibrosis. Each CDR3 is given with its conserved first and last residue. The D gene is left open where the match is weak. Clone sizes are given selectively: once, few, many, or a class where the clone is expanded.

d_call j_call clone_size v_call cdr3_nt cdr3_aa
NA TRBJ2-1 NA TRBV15 TGTGCCACAGCTTTACAGGGTGCAATGGGTGAGCAGTTCTTC CATALQGAMGEQFF
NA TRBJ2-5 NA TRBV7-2 TGTGCCAGCAGCTCCCGACAGGTGATGGAGACCCAGTACTTC CASSSRQVMETQYF
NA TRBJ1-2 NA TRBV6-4 TGTGCCAGCAGTGAGTGGGAAACAGGGAATAACTATGGCTACACCTTC CASSEWETGNNYGYTF
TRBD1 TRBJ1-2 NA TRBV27 TGTGCCAGCAGTTTCTCGGGACAGGGTAGCTATGGCTACACCTTC CASSFSGQGSYGYTF
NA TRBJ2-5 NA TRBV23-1 TGCGCCAGCAGTCGTGGCACGCCGGTGGAGACCCAGTACTTC CASSRGTPVETQYF
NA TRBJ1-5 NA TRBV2 TGTGCCAGCAGACCCAACGCCTTCCCGGGAAGCCGAGGGCCCCAGCATTTT CASRPNAFPGSRGPQHF
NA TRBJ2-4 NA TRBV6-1 TGTGCCAGCAGTGAAACCGGGCTGGGGACATTTCAGTACTTC CASSETGLGTFQYF
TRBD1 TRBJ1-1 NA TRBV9 TGTGCCAGCAGCGGCCGGCTGACAGGGATGGGGTCTGAAGCTTTCTTT CASSGRLTGMGSEAFF
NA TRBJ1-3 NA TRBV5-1 TGCGCCAGCAGTCGGACGGGACTTGGAAACACCATATATTTT CASSRTGLGNTIYF
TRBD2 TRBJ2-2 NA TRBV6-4 TGTGCCAGCAGTGTCCGGGGGGATAACCCCGGGGAGCTGTTTTTT CASSVRGDNPGELFF
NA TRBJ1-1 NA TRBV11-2 TGTGCCAGCAGCTTCCGCATGACGGGTTTGAACACTGAAGCTTTCTTT CASSFRMTGLNTEAFF
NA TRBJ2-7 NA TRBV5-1 TGCGCCAGCAGCTGGGACCGGACAGATCTCTCCTACGAGCAGTACTTC CASSWDRTDLSYEQYF
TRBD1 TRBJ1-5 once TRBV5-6 TGTGCCAGCAGCACGGGGACAGGGGGCGGCAATCAGCCCCAGCATTTT CASSTGTGGGNQPQHF
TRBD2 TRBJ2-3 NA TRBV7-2 TGTGCCAGCAGCCTCACTAGCGGGGGGGTTGCAGATACGCAGTATTTT CASSLTSGGVADTQYF
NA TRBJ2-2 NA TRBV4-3 TGCGCCAGCAGCCAAGCGCGGGGTGGAGTGGCCGGGGAGCTGTTTTTT CASSQARGGVAGELFF
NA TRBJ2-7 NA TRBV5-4 TGTGCCAGCAGCTTCACTCGGGGGGCAGTCTACGAGCAGTACTTC CASSFTRGAVYEQYF
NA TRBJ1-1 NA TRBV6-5 TGTGCCAGCAGTCTTATATGGAACACTGAAGCTTTCTTT CASSLIWNTEAFF
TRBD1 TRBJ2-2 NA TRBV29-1 TGCAGCGTTGAAGATGTACAGGGGAGAAGCACCGGGGAGCTGTTTTTT CSVEDVQGRSTGELFF
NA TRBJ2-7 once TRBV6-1 TGTGCCAGCGGATTCTCGCCTCTCTACGAGCAGTACTTC CASGFSPLYEQYF
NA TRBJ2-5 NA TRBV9 TGTGCCAGCAGCGTAGTTCCGGGGCCGGGGGAGACCCAGTACTTC CASSVVPGPGETQYF
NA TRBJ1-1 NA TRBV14 TGTGCCAGCAGCCCACTCCCCCACACTGAAGCTTTCTTT CASSPLPHTEAFF
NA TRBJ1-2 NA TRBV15 TGTGCCACCAGCAGCCCTAACAGGGCTAACTATGGCTACACCTTC CATSSPNRANYGYTF
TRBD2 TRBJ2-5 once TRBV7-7 TGTGCCAGCAGCTTGAGGACTAGCGGGGGGAGTCAGTACTTC CASSLRTSGGSQYF
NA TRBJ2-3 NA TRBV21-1 TGTGCCGGCCCGGGCGGGGGGCATTCCACAGATACGCAGTATTTT CAGPGGGHSTDTQYF
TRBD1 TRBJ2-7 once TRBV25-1 TGTGCCAGCAGTGAAATGGGACAGGGCAATTTCTACTTC CASSEMGQGNFYF
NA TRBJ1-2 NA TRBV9 TGTGCCAGCAGCGTAGATGTGGTCCCAAACTATGGCTACACCTTC CASSVDVVPNYGYTF
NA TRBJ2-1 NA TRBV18 TGTGCCAGCTCACCCATCGGGGGTTCCTCCTACAATGAGCAGTTCTTC CASSPIGGSSYNEQFF
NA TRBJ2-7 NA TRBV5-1 TGCGCCAGCAGGGTCAGCGAGCAGTACTTC CASRVSEQYF
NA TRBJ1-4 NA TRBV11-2 TGTGCCAGCAGCTTAACGGATTCAACTAATGAAAAACTGTTTTTT CASSLTDSTNEKLFF
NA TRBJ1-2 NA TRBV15 TGTGCCACCCGCATGGCTGGGGGCAACTATGGCTACACCTTC CATRMAGGNYGYTF
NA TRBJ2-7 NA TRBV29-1 TGCAGCGTTGGGGTAGCAGGCTACGAGCAGTACTTC CSVGVAGYEQYF
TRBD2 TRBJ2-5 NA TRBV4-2 TGTGCCAGCAGCCAAGGACTAGCTAGGGAGACCCAGTACTTC CASSQGLARETQYF
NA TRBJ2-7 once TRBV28 TGTGCCAGCACGATCGTGGGGTCCTCCTACGAGCAGTACTTC CASTIVGSSYEQYF